This T cell receptor beta chain was captured in a study of T-cell memory formation after mild COVID-19. Overall study: Clusters of TCRs were largely donor specific. Study-wide findings and caveats: The SARS-CoV-2 specificity of second-wave clones reaching peak at day 37 remained unverified. Clones which contracted sat mainly in CM and EM if CD4+, and in EMRA if CD8+.

Constant-segment-primed 5'RACE gave TCR alpha and TCR beta cDNA libraries with sample barcodes and UMIs. TCRdb re-called the 5' RACE reads through MiXCR, storing one row per CDR3 protein. The sample has fewer than 450,000 distinct CDR3 sequences; under 25% are singletons. As regards this clonotype: Its antigen is unknown.

With 0 bases removed from V and 6 bases from J, the gap between germline ends came to 8 bases. Germline V gives CDR1 SGHRS, CDR2 YFSETQ. The CDR3 runs to 13 residues. The gene calls are TRBV5-1 and TRBJ2-3; D gene uncertain. Material: PBMCs or a T cell subset sorted from them (not recorded which). The source of this sequence is an adult woman who had mild COVID-19 (a few samples of this study predate the infection). Cell type and time point are not known. The CDR3 DNA reads TGCGCCAGCAGCTTGGGGCAGCAGGATACGCAGTATTTT. Its translation: CASSLGQQDTQYF.